This T cell receptor (beta chain) was recorded in a study of cytomegalovirus exposure and HLA in healthy donors. Study conclusions and caveats: Some 150 TCR beta chains were listed as cytomegalovirus-associated.

Points on this clone: The antigen is not known.

The PCR contained 60 Vbeta and 13 Jbeta primers. Using immunoSEQ multiplex PCR, the repertoire was profiled, and TCRdb retains in-frame clones only, with some absent. The repertoire includes 150,000 to 200,000 clones, around 76% of them detected once, and less than 1.2% sits in the top ten. Donors showed nominal health when sampled, although they likely had unrecorded immune exposures. The length of the CDR3 is 14 residues. The V end lost 6 bases, the J end lost 0 bases, and 10 bases lay between the germline ends. Per the germline V gene, CDR1 is MNHEY and CDR2 is SMNVEV (reference sequence). The chain carries TRBV27 and TRBJ2-3; D might be TRBD2 (5 bases). Sequencing was carried out using PBMCs. This TCR came from a woman between 40 and 55 years old in good health and CMV-seronegative. The CDR3 nucleotides read TGTGCCAGCAGACCCGGCGGGAGCACAGATACGCAGTATTTT. This sequence encodes CASRPGGSTDTQYF.